The present entry profiles one T cell receptor (beta chain) with its context. Antigen specificity is unknown. This sample is drawn from a study of cytomegalovirus exposure and HLA in healthy donors. Whole-study results and caveats: Per published reports, the classifier diagnosed cytomegalovirus status with high specificity and sensitivity.

Trimming took off 3 bases at V and 2 bases at J, with 10 bases between the two ends. Germline V lookup: CDR1 LGHNT, CDR2 FRNRAP. The CDR3 length is 14 residues. Profiled with immunoSEQ multiplex PCR; TCRdb holds only in-frame clones, not every one. Found here are 110,000 or so clones, about 88% of them singletons; the top ten hold about 4.1%. The receptor comes from a man younger than 35 in good health and CMV-seropositive. Material: PBMCs. This chain links TRBV12-5 with TRBJ1-1; no definite D call. The CDR3 DNA follows: TGTGCTAGTGGTTTTCTGGACTATAACACTGAAGCTTTCTTT. Its translation is CASGFLDYNTEAFF.